Shown below are 27 T cell receptor beta chains from a single sample sequenced in a study of T cell responses to AZD1222 COVID-19 vaccine. Clones were sequenced by immunoSEQ multiplex PCR, and TCRdb holds only the in-frame ones, with some missing. Of fewer than 150,000 clones listed, approximately 88% are singletons. The sequenced sample was peripheral blood, obtained on day 0 of AZD1222 vaccination. The origin of the receptors is an adult in good health.

The chain combines TRBV4-2 with TRBJ2-5, with a weak D call TRBD2 (6 bases). Trimming took 1 base from V and 2 from J, leaving 20 bases between them. Looked up from germline, CDR1 is LGHNA and CDR2 is YNFKEQ. The CDR3 extends over 18 amino acids. CDR3 sequence reads: CASSQGSGGGKNQETQYF. The CDR3 DNA reads TGTGCCAGCAGCCAAGGATCCGGTGGGGGGAAAAATCAAGAGACCCAGTACTTC.

This CDR3 is CASRTGSLESPLHF. CDR3 in DNA: TGTGCCAGTAGGACCGGGTCCTTGGAATCACCCCTCCACTTT. The J gene is TRBJ1-6, the V gene TRBV19; D uncertain. Germline assignment: CDR1 LNHDA and CDR2 SQIVND (reference sequence). V was shortened by 6 bases and J by 10 bases, with 16 bases between the two germline ends. The CDR3 runs to 14 residues.

This clone was picked up one time. The chain carries TRBV5-1 and TRBJ2-3; D call uncertain. CDR3 size: 12 residues. The germline V gene has CDR1 SGHRS and CDR2 YFSETQ. The ends were cut back, 4 bases at V and 2 bases at J, with 5 bases in the middle. Here the CDR3 reads CASSLLTDTQYF. In DNA form, the CDR3 reads TGCGCCAGCAGCCTTCTCACAGATACGCAGTATTTT.

This clone was detected once. The J gene is TRBJ1-2, the V gene TRBV7-9; D gene ambiguous. The CDR3 runs 13 residues. CDR1 is SEHNR and CDR2 is FQNEAQ in the germline V gene (reference sequence). The ends were cut back, 2 bases at V and 8 bases at J, with 12 bases in the middle. The CDR3 nucleotides read TGTGCCAGCAGCTTACCCACGGGAGGAGGCTACACCTTC. It yields the protein CASSLPTGGGYTF.

The chain couples TRBV11-2 to TRBJ1-2; 9 bases agree with TRBD1. CDR1 is SGHAT, CDR2 FQNNGV, per germline. The V and J ends lost 5 bases and 8 bases, in that order; junction bases with no gene match: 12. The CDR3 has 15 amino acids. The CDR3 spells CASSRWGQGNQGYTF. DNA for the CDR3: TGTGCCAGCAGCCGATGGGGACAGGGTAATCAGGGCTACACCTTC.

The chain recombines TRBV10-3 with TRBJ1-1, with 9 bases identical to TRBD1. CDR1 and CDR2 (germline): ENHRY, SYGVKD. Trimming removed 1 base from V and 6 bases from J; junction bases left unmatched: 6. This CDR3 has 15 amino acids. CDR3 residues: CAISELTGGIAEAFF. CDR3 nucleotide sequence: TGTGCCATCAGTGAGTTGACAGGGGGTATCGCTGAAGCTTTCTTT.

The chain has TRBV29-1 and TRBJ2-1; 12 nucleotides align to TRBD2. Trimming cost V 2 bases and J 6 bases; bases outside gene matches: 8. This CDR3 is 16 amino acids long. Germline CDR1 is SQVTM and CDR2 is ANQGSEA. This CDR3 reads CSVEYLAGGPVNEQFF. The CDR3 region has the DNA TGCAGCGTTGAATACCTAGCGGGAGGGCCGGTCAATGAGCAGTTCTTC.

The chain joins TRBV20-1 to TRBJ2-5; D might be TRBD2 (5 bases). This CDR3 region has 14 residues. Per the germline V gene, CDR1 is DFQATT and CDR2 is SNEGSKA (reference sequence). V was cut by 3 bases and J by 2 bases, with 13 bases left in between. The CDR3 reads CSASKAEIQETQYF. In DNA, the CDR3 is TGCAGTGCTAGTAAAGCGGAAATTCAAGAGACCCAGTACTTC.

V and J are TRBV13 and TRBJ2-6; possible D gene TRBD2, 5 bases. V shed 1 base and J shed 0 bases, with 10 bases lying between them. CDR1 is PRHDT and CDR2 is FYEKMQ in the germline V gene (reference sequence). The CDR3 contains 17 residues. CDR3 nucleotides: TGTGCCAGCAGCTTAGAATGGAGGCCCTCTGGGGCCAACGTCCTGACTTTC. Translated, it gives CASSLEWRPSGANVLTF.

CDR3 coding DNA: TGCGCCAGCAGCTTGGGAACAAACTATGGCTACACCTTC. Its translation: CASSLGTNYGYTF. The chain is built from TRBV5-1 and TRBJ1-2; the D is unclear. The CDR3 has 13 amino acids. Germline V lookup: CDR1 SGHRS, CDR2 YFSETQ. V was trimmed by 0 bases and J by 2 bases, leaving 5 bases between them.

This rearrangement joins TRBV19 to TRBJ1-5; D remains unclear. V dropped 3 bases and J dropped 4 bases, with 10 bases sitting between them. The CDR3 extends over 14 amino acids. Germline V gene lookup returns CDR1 LNHDA and CDR2 SQIVND (reference sequence). The CDR3 nucleotides are TGTGCCAGTAGTATCGGCGGGGAAAATCAGCCCCAGCATTTT. The encoded protein is CASSIGGENQPQHF.

The V and J genes are TRBV28 and TRBJ2-2; either TRBD1 or TRBD2 may supply D (7 bases each). V was shortened by 10 bases and J by 6 bases, with 18 bases between the two germline ends. CDR1 is MDHEN, CDR2 SYDVKM, per germline. This CDR3 is 14 amino acids long. In DNA, the CDR3 is TGTGCCACCGGGGAGGGGGCTGGTGCCGGGGAGCTGTTTTTT. Protein: CATGEGAGAGELFF. The variable domain in full, with the rest retrieved from reference TRBV28 and TRBJ2-2, is DVKVTQSSRYLVKRTGEKVFLECVQDMDHENMFWYRQDPGLGLRLIYFSYDVKMKEKGDIPEGYSVSREKKERFSLILESASTNQTSMYLCATGEGAGAGELFFGEGSRLTVL.

This clone has only one observation. J is TRBJ2-1 and V is TRBV19, with a tentative D call TRBD1 (6 bases). The CDR3 length is 15 residues. V gave up 3 bases and J gave up 0 bases, with 9 bases separating them. Germline assignment: CDR1 LNHDA and CDR2 SQIVND (reference sequence). This chain's CDR3 is CASSIQGSSYNEQFF. In nucleotides, the CDR3 is TGTGCCAGTAGTATCCAGGGGAGCTCCTACAATGAGCAGTTCTTC.

This clone occurred a few times. V usage is TRBV5-4 and J usage is TRBJ1-2; maybe TRBD1 (5 bases). Germline CDR1 reads SGHNT; CDR2 reads YYREEE (reference sequence). The CDR3 covers 15 residues. Between the trimmed V and J ends, which lost 4 bases and 4 bases, there was a span of 17 bases. DNA of the CDR3: TGTGCCAGCAGCCCGCGCCCCGACAGCCCCTATGGCTACACCTTC. Encoded protein: CASSPRPDSPYGYTF.

The CDR3 DNA follows: TGTGCCAGTAGAGTATCCGGGACTAGCGGGAGAGAGCAGTACTTC. This sequence encodes CASRVSGTSGREQYF. This sequence joins TRBV19 and TRBJ2-7; TRBD2 agrees at 14 bases. The CDR3 length is 15 residues. The V gene end was trimmed by 6 bases and the J gene end by 7 bases; junction bases not matched to a gene: 8. CDR1 and CDR2 (germline): LNHDA, SQIVND (reference sequence).

This clone was recorded only once. Other DNA variants within this sample encode the same CDR3. The CDR3 loop is CASSTLAGGPSTDTQYF. CDR3 nucleotide sequence: TGTGCCAGCAGTACCCTAGCGGGGGGTCCTAGCACAGATACGCAGTATTTT. The chain recombines TRBV2 with TRBJ2-3, with TRBD2 identical over 11 bases. This CDR3 comprises 17 residues. V was pared by 5 bases and J by 0 bases, with 7 bases of the junction left unmatched. The germline V gene encodes CDR1 SNHLY and CDR2 FYNNEI.

This rearrangement joins TRBV27 to TRBJ1-1; D not certain. Germline V lookup: CDR1 MNHEY, CDR2 SMNVEV (reference sequence). The CDR3 extends over 15 amino acids. Trimming cost V 6 bases and J 0 bases, with 14 bases left between them. The CDR3 bases are TGTGCCAGCAGCCGACCGCCGGGTGTGAACACTGAAGCTTTCTTT. Amino acid sequence: CASSRPPGVNTEAFF.

V usage is TRBV2 and J usage is TRBJ2-5; no firm D call. Germline V gene sequence: CDR1 SNHLY, CDR2 FYNNEI. CDR3 size: 12 residues. Trimming pared 7 bases from V and 2 bases from J, leaving 8 bases between. Here the CDR3 reads CASKSDQETQYF. In nucleotides, the CDR3 is TGTGCCAGCAAGAGTGATCAAGAGACCCAGTACTTC.

This chain links TRBV27 with TRBJ1-5, with D perhaps TRBD1 (5 bases). Germline V gene lookup returns CDR1 MNHEY and CDR2 SMNVEV (reference sequence). V lost 5 bases, J lost 4 bases, and 12 bases lay in between. The CDR3 runs 14 residues. This CDR3 reads CASSKGLRNQPQHF. CDR3 DNA sequence: TGTGCCAGCAGTAAGGGACTGAGAAATCAGCCCCAGCATTTT.

The chain joins TRBV5-1 to TRBJ2-5; D may match TRBD1 or TRBD2 (5 bases each). V lost 2 bases, J lost 5 bases, and 19 bases lay in between. Germline V gene sequence: CDR1 SGHRS, CDR2 YFSETQ. This CDR3 is 16 amino acids long. The CDR3: CASSLTEPGSRETQYF. As DNA, the CDR3 is TGCGCCAGCAGCTTAACAGAACCAGGGAGTCGGGAGACCCAGTACTTC.

In this sample, this clone turned up once. The rearrangement joins TRBV2 to TRBJ2-1; 7 positions match TRBD2. The CDR3 extends over 14 amino acids. The germline V gene has CDR1 SNHLY and CDR2 FYNNEI. Unmatched junction bases numbered 10, after V lost 10 bases and J lost 4 bases. The CDR3 DNA reads as TGTGCCACCCAGTCCCTGCGGGGGTACAATGAGCAGTTCTTC. Translation: CATQSLRGYNEQFF.

This chain links TRBV30 with TRBJ1-2, with D hard to call. The CDR3 sequence is 16 residues long. V was trimmed by 2 bases and J by 8 bases, leaving 24 bases between them. Germline V CDR1 and CDR2: GTSNPN, SVGIG (reference sequence). CDR3 residues: CAWSPRAIFTLFGYTF. The CDR3 DNA is TGTGCCTGGAGTCCTCGGGCCATATTTACCCTTTTCGGCTACACCTTC.

The chain couples TRBV10-3 to TRBJ2-1, with 9 nucleotides matching TRBD2. The CDR3 runs to 17 residues. V lost 4 bases to trimming and J lost 0 bases; unmatched junction nucleotides: 7. Per the germline V gene, CDR1 is ENHRY and CDR2 is SYGVKD. CDR3 amino acids: CAISATSGGSSYNEQFF. As DNA, the CDR3 is TGTGCCATCAGTGCGACTAGCGGAGGAAGCTCCTACAATGAGCAGTTCTTC.

The chain combines TRBV19 with TRBJ2-1, with D perhaps matching TRBD2 (6 bases). The CDR3 runs to 17 residues. The germline CDR1 and CDR2 sequences are LNHDA and SQIVND (reference sequence). The V end lost 6 bases, the J end lost 3 bases, and 21 bases lay between the germline ends. Written as DNA, the CDR3 is TGTGCCAGTAGCCCCCGGCGGTGGCGGGACGACTACAATGAGCAGTTCTTC. The encoded protein is CASSPRRWRDDYNEQFF.

This chain connects TRBV4-3 to TRBJ2-5; 7 bases map to TRBD2. Germline lookup yields CDR1 LGHNA and CDR2 YSLEER. The CDR3 covers 15 residues. Trimming took 0 bases from V and 5 from J; bases not matched to a gene: 6. The CDR3 DNA reads as TGCGCCAGCAGCCAAGACGGGCGGGAGACGGAGACCCAGTACTTC. This gives the protein CASSQDGRETETQYF.

The chain uses TRBV6-5 and TRBJ1-2; a weak D match, TRBD1 (5 bases). Germline loops: CDR1 MNHEY, CDR2 SVGAGI. This CDR3 region has 15 residues. The V gene lost 7 bases and the J gene lost 3 bases, with 18 bases spanning the gap. CDR3: CASIPSLGTHYGYTF. The CDR3 nucleotides are TGTGCCAGCATTCCCTCCTTAGGGACGCACTATGGCTACACCTTC.

This chain uses TRBV5-1 with TRBJ1-1, with 8 bases lining up with TRBD1. Germline V lookup: CDR1 SGHRS, CDR2 YFSETQ. J gave up 0 bases and V 2 bases, and 6 bases lay outside the gene matches. The CDR3 spans 16 residues. The CDR3 spells CASSFRGRGVNTEAFF. DNA of the CDR3: TGCGCCAGCAGCTTCAGGGGGCGCGGGGTGAACACTGAAGCTTTCTTT.